This T cell receptor (beta chain) was sequenced during a study of cytomegalovirus exposure and HLA in healthy donors. General observations from the study: In vitro checks showed that a few CMV-associated chains really do target CMV antigens.

As regards this clone: The target antigen is unknown.

Clones were sequenced by immunoSEQ multiplex PCR, and TCRdb holds only the in-frame ones, with some missing. The sample includes about 67,000 clones, 94% of them seen just once. The CDR3 totals 16 residues. Trimming cost V 4 bases and J 9 bases; bases outside gene matches: 17. From germline, CDR1 is SEHNR and CDR2 FQNEAQ (reference sequence). The source of this sequence is a woman aged 18-30 years in good health and CMV-seronegative. This chain connects TRBV7-9 to TRBJ2-7, with 8 bases identical to TRBD2. Material: PBMCs. DNA for the CDR3: TGTGCCAGCAGCTCCCGGGGGGGTGCCGGGGAGGACCTGCAGTACTTC. It translates to CASSSRGGAGEDLQYF.